The 26 T cell receptor beta chains listed next were all sequenced from one sample in a study of cytomegalovirus exposure and HLA in healthy donors. Profiling relied on immunoSEQ multiplex PCR, and the TCRdb table lists in-frame clones only, not all of them. The table shows 60,000 to 75,000 clones, with 95% occurring only once. The sequenced material came from PBMCs. These receptors all stem from a woman between 18 and 30 years old in good health and CMV-seropositive.

This chain joins TRBV11-2 and TRBJ1-1; D remains unclear. The CDR3 loop spans 15 amino acids. V gave up 1 base and J gave up 1 base, with 10 bases separating them. Germline V gene lookup returns CDR1 SGHAT and CDR2 FQNNGV. CDR3 protein: CASSLGIQTNTEAFF. DNA for the CDR3: TGTGCCAGCAGCTTAGGAATACAGACGAACACTGAAGCTTTCTTT.

The rearrangement links TRBV4-2 to TRBJ2-1, with TRBD2 matching 10 bases. The V gene end was trimmed by 6 bases and the J gene end by 6 bases; junction bases not matched to a gene: 8. Germline V CDR1 and CDR2: LGHNA, YNFKEQ. The CDR3 contains 15 residues. CDR3 DNA sequence: TGTGCCAGCAGATTTAGAGCGGGGGGGAGCAATGAGCAGTTCTTC. Protein product: CASRFRAGGSNEQFF.

The CDR3: CASSPSRASGSREQYF. As DNA, the CDR3 is TGTGCCAGCAGTCCCTCACGGGCTAGCGGGAGTCGAGAGCAGTACTTC. This sequence joins TRBV7-2 and TRBJ2-7, with 10 bases matching TRBD2. This CDR3 is built from 16 residues. Germline V gene data show CDR1 as SGHTA and CDR2 as FQGNSA. With V trimmed by 6 bases and J by 7 bases, 15 bases remained unmatched.

The V call is TRBV30, the J call TRBJ2-1; TRBD2 matches 12 bases. The CDR3 is 16 residues long. V trimming: 1 base; J trimming: 3 bases; junction bases outside the gene matches: 4. Germline CDR1 is GTSNPN and CDR2 is SVGIG (reference sequence). CDR3 sequence: CAWSGTSGTFYNEQFF. The CDR3 DNA sequence: TGTGCCTGGAGTGGGACTAGCGGGACATTCTACAATGAGCAGTTCTTC.

The rearrangement uses TRBV7-3 and TRBJ1-1; D remains unclear. Germline V lookup: CDR1 SGHTA, CDR2 FQGTGA. Trimming left V 0 bases short and J 5 bases short, with 10 bases between. The CDR3 is 14 amino acids. This CDR3 reads CASSLTPGGTEAFF. The CDR3 DNA follows: TGTGCCAGCAGCTTAACCCCAGGAGGGACTGAAGCTTTCTTT.

The genes are TRBV19 and TRBJ1-1; D call uncertain. The CDR3 contains 15 residues. Germline CDR1 reads LNHDA; CDR2 reads SQIVND (reference sequence). Trimming took 6 bases from V and 0 from J, leaving 14 bases between them. CDR3 DNA: TGTGCCAGTAGCCGTTTCTGGCAAATGAACACTGAAGCTTTCTTT. This translates into CASSRFWQMNTEAFF.

V and J are TRBV28 and TRBJ1-1; D might be TRBD1 (6 bases). Trimming removed 7 bases from V and 0 bases from J, with 12 bases in between. Germline V gives CDR1 MDHEN, CDR2 SYDVKM. This CDR3 is built from 14 residues. Here the CDR3 DNA reads TGTGCCAGCACCAGACAGGATTTGAACACTGAAGCTTTCTTT. It translates to CASTRQDLNTEAFF. Based on the CDR3 plus reference TRBV28 and TRBJ1-1, the full variable domain is DVKVTQSSRYLVKRTGEKVFLECVQDMDHENMFWYRQDPGLGLRLIYFSYDVKMKEKGDIPEGYSVSREKKERFSLILESASTNQTSMYLCASTRQDLNTEAFFGQGTRLTVV.

Turning to this clone: Sequence at one end of the junction differs from germline and may be a read error. The rearrangement joins TRBV9 to TRBJ2-5; 9 nucleotides agree with TRBD2. The CDR3 loop spans 12 amino acids. Germline V gene lookup returns CDR1 SGDLS and CDR2 YYNGEE. CDR3 nucleotides: TGTGCCAGTAGCGGGAGCGGAGCGACCCAGTACTTC. Protein sequence: CASSGSGATQYF.

The chain has TRBV7-9 and TRBJ2-1; 14 positions agree with TRBD2. The V and J ends lost 10 bases and 4 bases, in that order; junction bases with no gene match: 6. The germline V gene has CDR1 SEHNR and CDR2 FQNEAQ (reference sequence). The CDR3 loop spans 15 amino acids. Here the CDR3 DNA reads TGTGCCACGACTAGCGGGAGGGCATCTTACAATGAGCAGTTCTTC. Translation gives CATTSGRASYNEQFF.

This clone was picked up one time. The chain joins TRBV28 to TRBJ2-1, with D possibly being TRBD1 (6 bases). V lost 4 bases to trimming and J lost 5 bases, with 15 bases between them. In germline, CDR1 is MDHEN, CDR2 SYDVKM. CDR3 size: 15 residues. In nucleotides, the CDR3 is TGTGCCAGCAGTTCACTGGGGGCAGGCCACAATGAGCAGTTCTTC. Protein: CASSSLGAGHNEQFF.

The J gene is TRBJ1-2, the V gene TRBV5-4; D is undetermined. CDR1 is SGHNT and CDR2 is YYREEE in the germline V gene (reference sequence). V lost 0 bases to trimming and J lost 4 bases, with 16 bases between them. The length of the CDR3 is 16 residues. This CDR3 reads CASSLAGGRGGYGYTF. For the CDR3, the DNA is TGTGCCAGCAGCTTGGCCGGAGGGCGAGGAGGCTATGGCTACACCTTC. The whole variable domain, remainder taken from reference TRBV5-4 and TRBJ1-2, is ETGVTQSPTHLIKTRGQQVTLRCSSQSGHNTVSWYQQALGQGPQFIFQYYREEENGRGNFPPRFSGLQFPNYSSELNVNALELDDSALYLCASSLAGGRGGYGYTFGSGTRLTVV.

The chain is built from TRBV6-5 and TRBJ1-2, with 9 bases that match TRBD1. The CDR3 spans 14 residues. CDR1 is MNHEY and CDR2 is SVGAGI in the germline V gene. Trimming at V came to 5 bases and at J to 5 bases, leaving 6 bases not matched to a gene. This CDR3 reads CASSPGTGIYGYTF. The CDR3 bases are TGTGCCAGCAGTCCCGGGACAGGGATTTATGGCTACACCTTC.

This rearrangement joins TRBV7-9 to TRBJ2-2; 8 bases line up with TRBD1. V trimming: 5 bases; J trimming: 1 base; junction bases outside the gene matches: 3. CDR3 length: 15 amino acids. Looked up from germline, CDR1 is SEHNR and CDR2 is FQNEAQ (reference sequence). CDR3 protein: CASSAGTGNTGELFF. The DNA of the CDR3 is TGTGCCAGCAGCGCCGGGACAGGGAACACCGGGGAGCTGTTTTTT.

This chain joins TRBV9 and TRBJ1-3, with D tentatively TRBD1 (6 bases). Trimming removed 3 bases at V and 1 base at J, with 14 bases between. The germline gives CDR1 SGDLS, CDR2 YYNGEE. This CDR3 is 16 amino acids long. The DNA for the CDR3 is TGTGCCAGCAGCGGGGGACACCTAGGTTCTGGAAACACCATATATTTT. It codes for CASSGGHLGSGNTIYF.

CDR3 sequence reads: CASSYSEGPGNQPQHF. As DNA, the CDR3 is TGTGCCAGCAGTTACTCGGAGGGCCCGGGCAATCAGCCCCAGCATTTT. The chain employs TRBV6-6 and TRBJ1-5, with D uncertain. V was pared by 0 bases and J by 2 bases, with 11 bases between. The CDR3 spans 16 residues. Germline V gives CDR1 MNHNY, CDR2 SVGAGI (reference sequence).

The chain joins TRBV30 to TRBJ2-7; 9 bases fit TRBD1. Germline CDR1 reads GTSNPN; CDR2 reads SVGIG (reference sequence). The V segment lost 2 bases and the J segment 6 bases; nucleotides outside the gene matches: 5. This CDR3 contains 13 residues. Here the CDR3 DNA reads TGTGCCTGGAGTAGGGGACAGGGACGCGAGCAGTACTTC. It specifies CAWSRGQGREQYF.

The V call is TRBV5-5, the J call TRBJ1-5, with a weak D call TRBD1 (5 bases). V lost 4 bases and J 1 base, leaving 12 bases between the germline ends. CDR3 length equals 15 residues. Germline CDR1 is SGHKS and CDR2 is YYEKEE (reference sequence). The CDR3 DNA sequence: TGTGCCAGCAGCCCCATGGGGCAAAGCAATCAGCCCCAGCATTTT. Protein sequence: CASSPMGQSNQPQHF.

The chain uses TRBV4-1 and TRBJ2-3; unclear D gene. The V and J ends lost 0 bases and 0 bases respectively, with 4 bases between them. This CDR3 is built from 14 residues. Germline CDR1 is MGHRA and CDR2 is YSYEKL. CDR3 in DNA: TGCGCCAGCAGCCAAGATGAGAGCACAGATACGCAGTATTTT. Encoded protein: CASSQDESTDTQYF.

The chain combines TRBV5-1 with TRBJ2-5; a possible D gene is TRBD2 (6 bases). In germline, CDR1 is SGHRS, CDR2 YFSETQ. V lost 6 bases to trimming and J lost 2 bases, with 17 bases between them. The CDR3 has 15 residues. The CDR3 nucleotides read TGCGCCAGCAAGTTTACCCTTGGGGGGCAAGAGACCCAGTACTTC. Its translation: CASKFTLGGQETQYF.

The rearrangement joins TRBV7-3 to TRBJ2-1; 7 positions match TRBD2. Looked up from germline, CDR1 is SGHTA and CDR2 is FQGTGA. The trim removed 3 bases at V and 9 bases at J, leaving 8 bases unmatched. CDR3 length equals 14 residues. CDR3 nucleotides: TGTGCCAGCAGCTTCCTCCCTAGCGGAAGTGAGCAGTTCTTC. Translating it yields CASSFLPSGSEQFF.

This rearrangement joins TRBV6-6 to TRBJ1-1; a possible D gene is TRBD1 (6 bases). The V gene's germline CDR1 is MNHNY and CDR2 SVGAGI (reference sequence). The CDR3 runs 14 residues. Trimming stripped 6 bases from V and 4 bases from J, with 15 bases between. CDR3 bases: TGTGCCAGCAGGGCCCAGGGGAGCCGCACTGAAGCTTTCTTT. Its translation is CASRAQGSRTEAFF.

J is TRBJ2-5 and V is TRBV30; D is undetermined. V shed 5 bases and J shed 5 bases, with 6 bases lying between them. CDR1 is GTSNPN, CDR2 SVGIG, per germline (reference sequence). The CDR3 totals 10 residues. The CDR3 nucleotides read TGTGCCTGGGGGCAGGAGACCCAGTACTTC. Its protein product is CAWGQETQYF.

The J gene is TRBJ2-1, the V gene TRBV10-3, with 7 bases fitting TRBD2. The CDR3 consists of 15 residues. The junction had 8 bases not matched to a gene; V was cut back by 4 bases and J by 5 bases. Germline CDR1 is ENHRY and CDR2 is SYGVKD. DNA for the CDR3: TGTGCCATCAGTGCCGGGCGGGAGTATGACAATGAGCAGTTCTTC. Its translation: CAISAGREYDNEQFF.

Note on this clone: At one end the junction does not follow the germline gene, possibly because of a read error. The rearrangement joins TRBV10-3 to TRBJ1-6; D remains ambiguous. Germline-derived CDR1 and CDR2 are ENHRY and SYGVKD. CDR3 length equals 14 residues. The CDR3 reads CAISDGGTYSPLHF. In nucleotides, the CDR3 is TGTGCCATTAGTGACGGAGGAACCTATTCACCCCTCCACTTT.

The V and J genes are TRBV4-3 and TRBJ1-6; D ambiguous. The germline gives CDR1 LGHNA, CDR2 YSLEER. Trimming pared 0 bases from V and 8 bases from J, leaving 8 bases between. The CDR3 runs 14 residues. The CDR3 region has the DNA TGCGCCAGCAGCCAAGATGGCGGGGATTCACCCCTCCACTTT. Protein product: CASSQDGGDSPLHF.

The V gene is TRBV19, the J gene TRBJ1-5; 10 nucleotides align to TRBD1. In germline, CDR1 is LNHDA, CDR2 SQIVND (reference sequence). This CDR3 has 15 residues. J lost 8 bases, V lost 6 bases, and 10 bases had no gene match. CDR3 DNA: TGTGCCAGTAGAAGGGCTGGGACAGGGGTAGAGCCCCAGCATTTT. It specifies CASRRAGTGVEPQHF. Variable domain in full (rest from reference TRBV19 and TRBJ1-5): DGGITQSPKYLFRKEGQNVTLSCEQNLNHDAMYWYRQDPGQGLRLIYYSQIVNDFQKGDIAEGYSVSREKKESFPLTVTSAQKNPTAFYLCASRRAGTGVEPQHFGDGTRLSIL.